Sequencing of this T cell receptor beta chain was carried out in a study of blood T cell repertoires in COVID-19. TCRdb's table, derived via immunoSEQ multiplex PCR, lists solely in-frame clones and lacks some. The sample holds some 120,000 clones; approximately 80% are singletons and the top ten take about 25%. The V gene end was trimmed by 6 bases and the J gene end by 4 bases; junction bases not matched to a gene: 14. Germline-derived CDR1 and CDR2 are KGHSH and LQKENI. There are 18 residues in the CDR3. Only one count was recorded for this clone. Sample: peripheral blood. The TCR comes from a human donor in a cohort sampled during active COVID-19. V and J are TRBV18 and TRBJ2-6; 8 bases align to TRBD1. The CDR3 bases are TGTGCCAGCTCCGACCAGGGATGGACAGGGTTCGGGGCCAACGTCCTGACTTTC. This codes for CASSDQGWTGFGANVLTF.